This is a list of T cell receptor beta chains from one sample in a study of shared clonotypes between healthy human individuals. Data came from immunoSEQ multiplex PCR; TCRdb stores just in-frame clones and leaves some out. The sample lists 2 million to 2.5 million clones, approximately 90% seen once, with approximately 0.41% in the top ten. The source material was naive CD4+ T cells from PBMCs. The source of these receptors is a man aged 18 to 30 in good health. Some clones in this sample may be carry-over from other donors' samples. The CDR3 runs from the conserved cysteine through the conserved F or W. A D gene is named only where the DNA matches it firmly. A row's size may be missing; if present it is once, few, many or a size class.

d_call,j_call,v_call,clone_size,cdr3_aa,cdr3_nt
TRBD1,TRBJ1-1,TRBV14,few,CASSRQQGLNTEAFF,TGTGCCAGCAGCCGCCAACAGGGGTTAAACACTGAAGCTTTCTTT
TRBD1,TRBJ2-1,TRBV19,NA,CASSTYRGYEQFF,TGTGCCAGTAGTACTTACAGGGGATATGAGCAGTTCTTC
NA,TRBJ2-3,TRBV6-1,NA,CASSEWQKPDTQYF,TGTGCCAGCAGTGAGTGGCAAAAGCCAGATACGCAGTATTTT
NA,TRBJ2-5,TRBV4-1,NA,CASSQVAGDETQYF,TGCGCCAGCAGCCAAGTTGCAGGGGACGAGACCCAGTACTTC
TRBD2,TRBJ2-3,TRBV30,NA,CAWISGATDTQYF,TGTGCCTGGATTAGCGGGGCCACAGATACGCAGTATTTT
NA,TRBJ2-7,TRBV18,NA,CASSQGVVAYEQYF,TGTGCCAGCTCACAGGGGGTTGTCGCCTACGAGCAGTACTTC
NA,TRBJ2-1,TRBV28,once,CASSLAGAEQFF,TGTGCCAGCAGTTTGGCAGGGGCTGAGCAGTTCTTC
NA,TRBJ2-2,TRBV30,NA,CAWRAGSDTGELFF,TGTGCCTGGAGGGCCGGGAGCGACACCGGGGAGCTGTTTTTT
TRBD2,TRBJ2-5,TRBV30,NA,CAWNELAGVETQYF,TGTGCCTGGAATGAGCTAGCGGGAGTGGAGACCCAGTACTTC
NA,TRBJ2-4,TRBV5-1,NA,CASSLGLSTAFAKNIQYF,TGCGCCAGCAGCTTGGGACTTTCTACAGCTTTTGCCAAAAACATTCAGTACTTC
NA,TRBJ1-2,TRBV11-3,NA,CASSFGTTGGSYGYTF,TGTGCCAGCAGCTTTGGGACGACAGGTGGGTCCTATGGCTACACCTTC
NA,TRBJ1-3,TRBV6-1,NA,CASGWDTIYF,TGTGCCAGCGGCTGGGACACCATATATTTT